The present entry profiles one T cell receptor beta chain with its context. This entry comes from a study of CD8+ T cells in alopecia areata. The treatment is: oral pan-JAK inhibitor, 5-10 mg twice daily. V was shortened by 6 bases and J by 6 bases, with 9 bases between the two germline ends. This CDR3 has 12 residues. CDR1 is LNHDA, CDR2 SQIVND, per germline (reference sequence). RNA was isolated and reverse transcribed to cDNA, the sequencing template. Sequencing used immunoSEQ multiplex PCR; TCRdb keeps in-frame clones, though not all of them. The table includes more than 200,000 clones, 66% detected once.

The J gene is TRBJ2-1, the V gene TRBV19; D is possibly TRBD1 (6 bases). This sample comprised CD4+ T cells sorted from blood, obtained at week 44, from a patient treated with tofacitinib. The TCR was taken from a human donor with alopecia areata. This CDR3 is CASSPTGNEQFF. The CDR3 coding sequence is TGTGCCAGTAGCCCGACAGGCAATGAGCAGTTCTTC.